One sample yielded the 28 T cell receptor beta chains listed below, sequenced in a study of regulatory T cells in long-lasting Graves disease. Time point defined: persistent/refractory GD, antithyroid drugs over 5 years with positive TRAb. Scientists built the TCR library using RNA that was extracted from PBMCs. For TCR beta, libraries came from iRepertoire HTBI primers and Arm-PCR of CDR3 regions. MiXCR, applied by TCRdb to the multiplex PCR reads, yields one record per CDR3 protein. Of some 330,000 distinct CDR3 sequences detected, about 23% appear once; the ten largest clones hold less than 30%. The sequencing used peripheral blood mononuclear cells (PBMCs), collected when the disease was refractory, from a patient treated with antithyroid drugs. The receptors come from a woman aged 40 to 50 with Graves disease.

The chain couples TRBV30 to TRBJ1-5, with TRBD1 as a possible D gene (6 bases). The germline V and J ends were trimmed by 4 bases and 0 bases, with 16 bases remaining between them. This CDR3 spans 16 amino acids. The germline V gene encodes CDR1 GTSNPN and CDR2 SVGIG (reference sequence). As DNA, the CDR3 is TGTGCCTGGAAGGGCAGGGGTCTGAATAGCAATCAGCCCCAGCATTTT. Translated: CAWKGRGLNSNQPQHF.

Ten or more counts support this clonotype. The chain is built from TRBV27 and TRBJ1-2; D is uncertain. CDR3 length: 12 residues. Germline assignment: CDR1 MNHEY and CDR2 SMNVEV (reference sequence). V dropped 0 bases and J dropped 6 bases, with 5 bases sitting between them. In nucleotides, the CDR3 is TGTGCCAGCAGTTTATCAGGGAATGGCTACACCTTC. This codes for CASSLSGNGYTF.

This clonotype was counted only a few times. This rearrangement joins TRBV6-2 or TRBV6-3 to TRBJ2-7; 14 bases are shared with TRBD2. This CDR3 has 13 amino acids. V dropped 4 bases and J dropped 13; count of bases not matched to a gene: 6. CDR1 and CDR2 from the germline V gene are MNHEY and SVGEGT. Here the CDR3 reads CASSSGLAGVKYF. The CDR3 DNA reads TGTGCCAGCAGTTCGGGACTAGCGGGAGTCAAATACTTC.

On this clonotype itself: Mismatch with germline at one junction end may stem from a read error. The J gene is TRBJ1-6, the V gene TRBV12-3 or TRBV12-4; D gene ambiguous. This CDR3 is built from 16 residues. CDR3 protein: CAGSPYPNPSSSPLHF. The DNA of the CDR3 is TGTGCCGGCAGTCCTTACCCGAATCCTTCGAGTTCACCCCTCCACTTC.

The chain uses TRBV29-1 and TRBJ1-1; tentatively, D is TRBD1 (6 bases). The CDR3 length is 15 residues. Deletions cut 4 bases from V and 10 bases from J, with 25 bases between. Per the germline V gene, CDR1 is SQVTM and CDR2 is ANQGSEA. CDR3 residues: CSVARRGGAQSGAFF. The CDR3 DNA reads as TGCAGCGTTGCCCGGCGGGGGGGGGCACAGTCAGGAGCTTTCTTT.

This clonotype was counted many times. The chain uses TRBV20-1 and TRBJ2-7, with a possible D match to TRBD1 (6 bases). Looked up from germline, CDR1 is DFQATT and CDR2 is SNEGSKA (reference sequence). The CDR3 covers 11 residues. V lost 5 bases to trimming and J lost 3 bases, with 8 bases between them. CDR3 coding DNA: TGCAGTGCTTTGGACAGCTACGAGCAGTACTTC. Amino acid sequence: CSALDSYEQYF.

In its sample, this clonotype was seen a few times. The V and J genes are TRBV7-9 and TRBJ1-5; D perhaps matches TRBD1 (6 bases). The CDR3 loop spans 15 amino acids. Germline V lookup: CDR1 SEHNR, CDR2 FQNEAQ (reference sequence). V was clipped by 1 base and J by 3 bases, with 10 bases between them. The CDR3 DNA sequence: TGTGCCAGCAGCTTAGGCACAGGGTACAATCAGCCCCAGCATTTT. This gives the protein CASSLGTGYNQPQHF.

The chain combines TRBV10-3 with TRBJ2-1; D may be TRBD2 (5 bases). The CDR3 contains 12 residues. Germline V gives CDR1 ENHRY, CDR2 SYGVKD. V lost 6 bases to trimming and J lost 9 bases, with 12 bases between them. CDR3 nucleotide sequence: TGTGCCATCAGGACTGAAGGGAGTGAGCAGTTCTTC. Residues: CAIRTEGSEQFF.

The V gene is TRBV5-6, the J gene TRBJ2-2, with TRBD2 identical over 7 bases. After removal of 2 bases from V and 0 bases from J, the junction contained 4 bases not matched to a gene. The CDR3 sequence is 16 residues long. The germline gives CDR1 SGHDT, CDR2 YYEEEE. The CDR3 reads CASSLPSGSNTGELFF. CDR3 sequence (DNA): TGTGCCAGCAGCTTACCTAGCGGATCGAACACCGGGGAGCTGTTTTTT.

The rearrangement links TRBV6-1 to TRBJ2-7, with a possible D match to TRBD1 (6 bases). This CDR3 region has 12 residues. Germline V lookup: CDR1 MNHNS, CDR2 SASEGT. Trimming took 4 bases from V and 6 from J, leaving 10 bases between them. The CDR3 loop is CASSASGAEQYF. In nucleotides, the CDR3 is TGTGCCAGCAGTGCTTCAGGGGCCGAGCAGTACTTC.

Many counts were recorded for this clonotype. The rearrangement links TRBV28 to TRBJ1-4, with a weak D call TRBD1 (6 bases). This CDR3 contains 14 residues. Trimming removed 6 bases at V and 8 bases at J, with 16 bases between. The germline V gene encodes CDR1 MDHEN and CDR2 SYDVKM. The CDR3 coding sequence is TGTGCCAGCAGCGTTACAGGGAGGGTAGAAAAACTGTTTTTT. Translating gives CASSVTGRVEKLFF.

This clonotype was seen repeatedly, ten times or more. The chain carries TRBV2 and TRBJ2-3; 13 nucleotides agree with TRBD2. The J segment lost 2 bases and the V segment lost 6 bases, leaving 11 bases of the junction unmatched. CDR3 length equals 18 residues. Germline values: CDR1 SNHLY, CDR2 FYNNEI. CDR3 sequence (DNA): TGTGCCAGCAGAGAGGAAACCGGGACTAGCGGGACCACAGATACGCAGTATTTT. It specifies CASREETGTSGTTDTQYF.

This clonotype was observed a handful of times. The CDR3 region has the DNA TGCGCCAGCAGCTTGTGGAGCAATCAGCCCCAGCATTTT. It translates to CASSLWSNQPQHF. The chain recombines TRBV5-1 with TRBJ1-5, with D unresolved. Trimming removed 1 base from V and 1 base from J, with 3 bases in between. In germline, CDR1 is SGHRS, CDR2 YFSETQ. The CDR3 has 13 amino acids. The whole variable domain, filled in from reference TRBV5-1 and TRBJ1-5, reads KAGVTQTPRYLIKTRGQQVTLSCSPISGHRSVSWYQQTPGQGLQFLFEYFSETQRNKGNFPGRFSGRQFSNSRSEMNVSTLELGDSALYLCASSLWSNQPQHFGDGTRLSIL.

This clonotype was seen a handful of times. This chain joins TRBV28 and TRBJ2-1, with D uncertain. Germline V lookup: CDR1 MDHEN, CDR2 SYDVKM. V lost 4 bases to trimming and J lost 5 bases, with 15 bases between them. The CDR3 is 15 amino acids. The CDR3 DNA sequence: TGTGCCAGCAGTTACGAAAAGGTACGACACAATGAGCAGTTCTTC. It encodes CASSYEKVRHNEQFF.

This clonotype appeared many times. The chain uses TRBV29-1 and TRBJ1-1; D uncertain. The CDR3 is made up of 13 amino acids. Germline V gene lookup returns CDR1 SQVTM and CDR2 ANQGSEA. Trimming left V 4 bases short and J 4 bases short, with 13 bases between. The CDR3 nucleotides are TGCAGCGTTGTTCGGGCTCGCGGCACTGAAGCTTTCTTT. It yields the protein CSVVRARGTEAFF.

The chain joins TRBV12-3 or TRBV12-4 to TRBJ2-1; 13 bases agree with TRBD2. The CDR3 contains 15 residues. With V trimmed by 8 bases and J by 5 bases, 6 bases remained unmatched. This chain's CDR3 is CASVSGTSGNNEQFF. The CDR3 bases are TGTGCCAGCGTTTCCGGGACTAGCGGGAACAATGAGCAGTTCTTC.

In its sample, this clonotype was seen a few times. A much more abundant neighbour one base away suggests this may be a read error. This chain uses TRBV28 with TRBJ1-5, with D hard to call. V was shortened by 4 bases and J by 2 bases, with 9 bases between the two germline ends. The CDR3 contains 14 residues. Germline CDR1 is MDHEN and CDR2 is SYDVKM. This CDR3 is CASSSGYGNQPQHF. For the CDR3, the DNA is TGTGCCAGCAGTTCAGGCTATGGCAATCAGCCCCAGCATTTT. The whole variable domain, remainder taken from reference TRBV28 and TRBJ1-5, is DVKVTQSSRYLVKRTGEKVFLECVQDMDHENMFWYRQDPGLGLRLIYFSYDVKMKEKGDIPEGYSVSREKKERFSLILESASTNQTSMYLCASSSGYGNQPQHFGDGTRLSIL.

This clonotype was detected many times. This chain uses TRBV12-3 or TRBV12-4 with TRBJ2-7; D unresolved. The CDR3 contains 17 residues. V was shortened by 6 bases and J by 3 bases, with 24 bases between the two germline ends. This CDR3 is CASSPARFVGRNYEQYF. The CDR3 nucleotides are TGTGCCAGCAGCCCAGCCCGATTTGTCGGACGGAACTACGAGCAGTACTTC.

CDR3 protein: CSARDPFLAGVGEQYF. The CDR3 DNA sequence: TGCAGTGCTAGAGATCCCTTTCTAGCGGGAGTAGGTGAGCAGTACTTC. The chain combines TRBV20-1 with TRBJ2-7; the match to TRBD2 covers 10 bases. This CDR3 spans 16 amino acids. CDR1 is DFQATT, CDR2 SNEGSKA, per germline (reference sequence). Trimming at V came to 0 bases and at J to 7 bases, leaving 12 bases not matched to a gene.

This chain connects TRBV3-1 to TRBJ2-2; D may be TRBD2 (6 bases). This CDR3 is 15 amino acids long. Trimming stripped 4 bases from V and 3 bases from J, with 12 bases between. Per germline, CDR1 LGHDT and CDR2 YNNKEL (reference sequence). CDR3 in amino acids: CASSPSGYDTGELFF. The CDR3 DNA is TGTGCCAGCAGCCCGAGCGGGTACGACACCGGGGAGCTGTTTTTT.

The chain links TRBV2 to TRBJ2-6; maybe TRBD2 (5 bases). The V end lost 0 bases, the J end lost 3 bases, and 9 bases lay between the germline ends. Germline V CDR1 and CDR2: SNHLY, FYNNEI. This CDR3 comprises 16 residues. In DNA, the CDR3 is TGTGCCAGCAGTGAAGCGTTCGGGGTTGGGGCCAACGTCCTGACTTTC. Protein product: CASSEAFGVGANVLTF.

Points on this clonotype: A read error may be the cause here, since a much bigger clone is one base away. V and J are TRBV29-1 and TRBJ2-7; D remains unclear. V lost 7 bases and J lost 3, with 10 bases in between. The CDR3 loop spans 11 amino acids. Germline-derived CDR1 and CDR2 are SQVTM and ANQGSEA. CDR3 sequence: CSGPMGYEQYF. The CDR3 region has the DNA TGCAGCGGGCCGATGGGCTACGAGCAGTACTTC.

This chain links TRBV7-3 with TRBJ2-7; D may match TRBD1 or TRBD2 (5 bases each). The CDR3 loop spans 14 amino acids. V shed 0 bases and J shed 5 bases, with 11 bases lying between them. Germline CDR1 is SGHTA and CDR2 is FQGTGA. The CDR3, as DNA: TGTGCCAGCAGCTTAACTGGGGGAGTGGACGAGCAGTACTTC. Translation gives CASSLTGGVDEQYF.

This clonotype was counted between two and nine times. The rearrangement links TRBV30 to TRBJ1-2; D not resolved. Deletions cut 0 bases from V and 5 bases from J, with 7 bases between. The CDR3 runs 12 residues. The V gene's germline CDR1 is GTSNPN and CDR2 SVGIG (reference sequence). The CDR3 spells CAWSVDGYGYTF. CDR3 sequence (DNA): TGTGCCTGGAGTGTAGATGGGTATGGCTACACCTTC.

V usage is TRBV2 and J usage is TRBJ2-4; TRBD1 agrees at 10 bases. Trimming at V came to 5 bases and at J to 0 bases, leaving 19 bases not matched to a gene. This CDR3 has 21 residues. Germline V gene lookup returns CDR1 SNHLY and CDR2 FYNNEI. The CDR3 DNA reads TGTGCCAGCAGTTCTCCTCGGCCGGGACAGGGGAGGGGGCAAGCCAAAAACATTCAGTACTTC. Its translation is CASSSPRPGQGRGQAKNIQYF.

This clonotype came up many times. The chain carries TRBV29-1 and TRBJ2-7; D unclear. Looked up from germline, CDR1 is SQVTM and CDR2 is ANQGSEA. This CDR3 spans 11 amino acids. Trimming removed 5 bases from V and 1 base from J, with 6 bases in between. The CDR3 is CSVLESYEQYF. The CDR3 nucleotides are TGCAGCGTTTTAGAGTCCTACGAGCAGTACTTC.

The gene calls are TRBV20-1 and TRBJ2-1; the match to TRBD2 covers 7 bases. The CDR3 sequence is 15 residues long. V shed 1 base and J 8 bases; nucleotides not matched to a gene: 11. Germline CDR1 is DFQATT and CDR2 is SNEGSKA (reference sequence). CDR3 nucleotides: TGCAGTGCTAGAGTATCTAGCGGCGGTCTACATGAGCAGTTCTTC. Translation: CSARVSSGGLHEQFF.

This clonotype was counted many times. J is TRBJ1-5 and V is TRBV7-9; the D is unclear. The CDR3 spans 12 residues. V lost 5 bases, J lost 5 bases, and 7 bases lay in between. Per germline, CDR1 SEHNR and CDR2 FQNEAQ (reference sequence). The chain's CDR3 is CASSVGDQPQHF. The CDR3 DNA follows: TGTGCCAGCAGCGTTGGGGATCAGCCCCAGCATTTT.